This TCR beta chain was retrieved from a study of cytomegalovirus exposure and HLA in healthy donors. General observations from the study: Follow-up analysis later connected one missense variant in DCLRE1C with trimming of TCR beta V- and J-genes. There were 150 or so TCR beta chains listed as cytomegalovirus-associated.

The donors (healthy individuals) were bone marrow donors. A word on this clone: The target antigen is unknown.

With 60 Vbeta and 13 Jbeta primers, the PCR was carried out. Sequencing was performed with immunoSEQ multiplex PCR; in TCRdb, only in-frame clones are kept and a portion is missing. The sample yields about 190,000 clones, approximately 81% seen once. The sequence was obtained from a man aged 45 to 65 in good health and CMV-seronegative. Material: PBMCs.

CDR3 sequence: CASSLSSGGLLFTDTQYF. The CDR3 region has the DNA TGTGCCAGCAGCTTGTCCAGCGGGGGCCTTTTGTTCACAGATACGCAGTATTTT. This rearrangement joins TRBV5-5 to TRBJ2-3; TRBD2 matches at 8 bases. The CDR3 contains 18 residues. V trimming: 1 base; J trimming: 2 bases; junction bases outside the gene matches: 12. The germline CDR1 and CDR2 sequences are SGHKS and YYEKEE (reference sequence).